This record concerns one TCR beta chain sequence. As handled by the study authors: Amplified reference gene primers provided the basis for estimating nucleated cell counts. The table came from immunoSEQ multiplex PCR; TCRdb's copy has only in-frame clones and leaves some out. That table furnishes V, J and clone size, whereas the DNA furnished D and trimming. The data show about 58,000 clones, around 83% seen once. The CDR3 covers 15 residues. From germline, CDR1 is MDHEN and CDR2 SYDVKM. Between the trimmed V and J ends, which lost 6 bases and 5 bases, there was a span of 20 bases. This entry is derived from a study of blood T cell repertoires in COVID-19. The overall study: Samples came from the United States, Italy and Spain, spanning acute and convalescent COVID-19. In each case, the material was cDNA or gDNA derived from T cells, B-cell-depleted T cells, or PBMCs.

Enrollment of patients from Seattle took place during active infection, with longitudinal follow-up. This sequence joins TRBV28 and TRBJ2-7; D perhaps matches TRBD2 (5 bases). This TCR was sampled from a man aged 45-65 years with COVID-19, enrolled during active disease. Material for sequencing was peripheral blood. The CDR3 sequence is CASSLRLRPFNEQYF. In DNA, the CDR3 is TGTGCCAGCAGCCTCAGACTACGCCCTTTTAACGAGCAGTACTTC. Supplemented by reference TRBV28 and TRBJ2-7, the full variable domain reads DVKVTQSSRYLVKRTGEKVFLECVQDMDHENMFWYRQDPGLGLRLIYFSYDVKMKEKGDIPEGYSVSREKKERFSLILESASTNQTSMYLCASSLRLRPFNEQYFGPGTRLTVT.